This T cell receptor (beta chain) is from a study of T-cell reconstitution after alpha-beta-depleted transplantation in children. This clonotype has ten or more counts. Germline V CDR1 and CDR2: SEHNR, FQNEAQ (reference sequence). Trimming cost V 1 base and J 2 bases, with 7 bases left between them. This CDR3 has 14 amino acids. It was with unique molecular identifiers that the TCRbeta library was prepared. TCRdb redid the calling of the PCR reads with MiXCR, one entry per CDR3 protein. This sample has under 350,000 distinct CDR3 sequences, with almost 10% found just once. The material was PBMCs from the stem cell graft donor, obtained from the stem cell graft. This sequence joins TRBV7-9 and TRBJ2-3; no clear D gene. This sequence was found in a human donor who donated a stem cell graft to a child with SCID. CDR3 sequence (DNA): TGTGCCAGCAGCTTAGTTGGCTTCACAGATACGCAGTATTTT. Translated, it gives CASSLVGFTDTQYF.